Detailed here is one T cell receptor (beta chain). No antigen is known for it. No base quality information exists; no much larger clone differs at one position. This sample is drawn from a study of blood T cell repertoires in COVID-19 (dated by TCRdb to 2020 to 2022). Some background on the complete study: Samples covering the acute and convalescent phases of COVID-19 were provided by collaborators in the United States, Italy and Spain. The prospective study material was composed of cDNA or gDNA derived from T cells, B-cell-depleted T cells, or PBMCs. Subjects who had been exposed to COVID-19, were actively infected with it, or had recovered from it provided the deeply sampled blood TCRbeta repertoires that made up the dataset. The repertoires were made available in a free public database intended to serve as a resource for research on the immune response to SARS-CoV-2. Samples came from the ongoing ImmuneRACE study (first 160 participants) plus 1,254 subjects from 6 global collaborators. Sample metadata almost always included a de-identified subject ID, COVID-19 status, age in years and sex. Where available, HLA class I and class II types were obtained from metadata supplied by the sample provider rather than from assay-based typing. Study-level results and caveats: The quantity of clinical and demographic metadata differed by source and by participant and was supplied without curation.

The germline V gene yields ENHRY for CDR1 and SYGVKD for CDR2. Its CDR3 holds 16 amino acids, cysteine through phenylalanine. Only the CDR3 DNA is retained, 48 bases long and in frame from the first base. V gives up 0 bases and J gives up 0 bases, and the segment between their germline ends measures 12 bases. Whole blood was collected in K2EDTA tubes by collaborating institutions according to the institutions' own protocols. For TCRbeta analysis, collaborators shipped samples as frozen whole blood, isolated PBMCs, or DNA extracted from either of those sample types. The immunoSEQ Assay, a bias-controlled multiplex PCR, was used to amplify TCRbeta CDR3 regions from genomic DNA. In the authors' own workflow: Nucleated cell counts per sample were estimated from amplification of reference gene primers within the assay. To quantify the absolute abundance of each unique TCRbeta CDR3 rearrangement, sequence reads were collapsed and filtered. For each sample, productive Simpson clonality was calculated as the square root of Simpson's diversity index over productive rearrangements. Here the immuneACCESS table is served through TCRdb, limited to in-frame sequences with V and J called. Missing clones are a known gap in these copies; in checked studies unresolved V genes cover under half, and the rest lacks a known reason. The V and J calls and clone size come from that table; D and trimming were worked out from the DNA. This sample has about 160,000 clones in its table, and roughly 84% of those were observed once. 1% to 1.2% of the sample goes to the ten largest clones.

Sequenced input: peripheral blood. The sequence joins TRBV10-3 to TRBJ2-7, with no confident D gene call. The receptor was derived from a middle-aged man with acute or convalescent COVID-19. The nucleotide sequence reads TGTGCCATCAGTGAGTCCCCGAGTTTAAGCTCCTACGAGCAGTACTTC. Translated, it reads CAISESPSLSSYEQYF.